This entry lists 21 T cell receptor beta chains sequenced from one sample in a study of blood T cell repertoires in COVID-19. Produced via immunoSEQ multiplex PCR; TCRdb's table is partial and in-frame only. The table shows under 80,000 clones, with around 83% occurring only once. Material for sequencing was peripheral blood. The source of these receptors is a man older than 75 with acute or convalescent COVID-19.

The sample holds a few counts of this clone. The chain is built from TRBV3-1 (or the pseudogene TRBV3-2) and TRBJ2-5; a weak D match, TRBD1 (5 bases). There are 16 residues in the CDR3. The V gene lost 0 bases and the J gene lost 4 bases, with 15 bases spanning the gap. Germline V gene data show CDR1 as LGHDT and CDR2 as YNNKEL (reference sequence). CDR3 sequence: CASSQDRLRARETQYF. The CDR3 DNA follows: TGTGCCAGCAGCCAAGATAGGCTCAGGGCCCGAGAGACCCAGTACTTC.

The rearrangement uses TRBV5-1 and TRBJ1-3; D is unresolved. The germline V gene has CDR1 SGHRS and CDR2 YFSETQ. This CDR3 comprises 15 residues. The V and J ends lost 0 bases and 2 bases respectively, with 9 bases between them. CDR3 DNA sequence: TGCGCCAGCAGCTTGGGGAGCAGAGCTGGAAACACCATATATTTT. Amino acid sequence: CASSLGSRAGNTIYF. Together with reference TRBV5-1 and TRBJ1-3, the CDR3 gives the full variable domain: KAGVTQTPRYLIKTRGQQVTLSCSPISGHRSVSWYQQTPGQGLQFLFEYFSETQRNKGNFPGRFSGRQFSNSRSEMNVSTLELGDSALYLCASSLGSRAGNTIYFGEGSWLTVV.

The rearrangement uses TRBV5-1 and TRBJ1-1; D might be TRBD1 (5 bases). V dropped 5 bases and J dropped 4 bases, with 12 bases sitting between them. Germline lookup yields CDR1 SGHRS and CDR2 YFSETQ. This CDR3 is built from 13 residues. This CDR3 is CASSGGGFTEAFF. The CDR3 coding sequence is TGCGCCAGCAGTGGTGGGGGGTTCACTGAAGCTTTCTTT.

The chain employs TRBV12-5 and TRBJ1-2, with D hard to call. Looked up from germline, CDR1 is LGHNT and CDR2 is FRNRAP. The CDR3 is 12 residues long. The ends were cut back, 1 base at V and 5 bases at J, with 5 bases in the middle. As DNA, the CDR3 is TGTGCTAGTGGTTTGGCCCCGTATGGCTACACCTTC. This codes for CASGLAPYGYTF.

The V call is TRBV18, the J call TRBJ1-1, with 7 bases identical to TRBD1. With 2 bases clipped from V and 2 bases from J, the junction kept 2 bases outside the gene matches. The CDR3 loop spans 14 amino acids. Germline CDR1 and CDR2: KGHSH and LQKENI. DNA of the CDR3: TGTGCCAGCTCACCAACAGGGGTAAACACTGAAGCTTTCTTT. Protein: CASSPTGVNTEAFF. Looking up the rest from reference TRBV18 and TRBJ1-1 gives the full variable domain: NAGVMQNPRHLVRRRGQEARLRCSPMKGHSHVYWYRQLPEEGLKFMVYLQKENIIDESGMPKERFSAEFPKEGPSILRIQQVVRGDSAAYFCASSPTGVNTEAFFGQGTRLTVV.

This chain uses TRBV7-2 with TRBJ2-7; D unclear. This CDR3 comprises 16 residues. Germline CDR1 is SGHTA and CDR2 is FQGNSA. Trimming took off 1 base at V and 0 bases at J, with 13 bases between the two ends. The CDR3 coding sequence is TGTGCCAGCAGCTTAGGGTCTGGAGTGAGCTCCTACGAGCAGTACTTC. It codes for CASSLGSGVSSYEQYF.

The rearrangement links TRBV19 to TRBJ2-7, with 11 bases matching TRBD2. J lost 0 bases, V lost 4 bases, and 5 bases had no gene match. The CDR3 is 16 amino acids. CDR1 LNHDA and CDR2 SQIVND come from the germline V gene (reference sequence). Here the CDR3 reads CASSTVGTSGSYEQYF. In DNA form, the CDR3 reads TGTGCCAGTAGTACCGTAGGGACTAGCGGCTCCTACGAGCAGTACTTC.

The table lists this clone with many counts. This chain joins TRBV19 and TRBJ2-6, with 8 bases that match TRBD1. V lost 9 bases to trimming and J lost 0 bases; unmatched junction nucleotides: 19. The CDR3 covers 20 residues. In germline, CDR1 is LNHDA, CDR2 SQIVND (reference sequence). CDR3 sequence reads: CASTFRTGPGLTSGANVLTF. CDR3 bases: TGTGCCAGCACCTTCCGGACAGGGCCAGGGTTAACCTCTGGGGCCAACGTCCTGACTTTC.

The CDR3 DNA reads TGTGCCAGCAGCTTAGATGGGGGAGGGTACGAGCAGTACTTC. It codes for CASSLDGGGYEQYF. The chain uses TRBV7-2 and TRBJ2-7, with 7 bases fitting TRBD2. V shed 1 base and J 4 bases; nucleotides not matched to a gene: 4. The CDR3 contains 14 residues. CDR1 SGHTA and CDR2 FQGNSA come from the germline V gene.

This sequence joins TRBV6-5 and TRBJ2-3; the D gene is possibly TRBD1 (5 bases). V was clipped by 6 bases and J by 0 bases, with 13 bases between them. The length of the CDR3 is 15 residues. CDR1 and CDR2 from the germline V gene are MNHEY and SVGAGI. As DNA, the CDR3 is TGTGCCAGCAGAAGACAGATTTCTAGCACAGATACGCAGTATTTT. Its translation is CASRRQISSTDTQYF.

The rearrangement links TRBV9 to TRBJ2-3; D unresolved. Germline V gene lookup returns CDR1 SGDLS and CDR2 YYNGEE. Trimming stripped 4 bases from V and 5 bases from J, with 23 bases between. The CDR3 spans 17 residues. The CDR3, as DNA: TGTGCCAGCAGCTCAGTGGCTAGGCCACGCTACGGAGATACGCAGTATTTT. This translates into CASSSVARPRYGDTQYF.

The chain has TRBV27 and TRBJ2-2; 7 bases agree with TRBD2. This CDR3 has 16 amino acids. From germline, CDR1 is MNHEY and CDR2 SMNVEV (reference sequence). Germline trimming cut 6 bases from V and 7 bases from J; bases unmatched to any gene: 14. This CDR3 is CASRGLVGGPGGELFF. The CDR3 DNA is TGTGCCAGCAGGGGCCTCGTGGGAGGGCCAGGCGGGGAGCTGTTTTTT.

The chain combines TRBV10-3 with TRBJ1-5; the match to TRBD1 covers 8 bases. The V segment lost 6 bases and the J segment 4 bases; nucleotides outside the gene matches: 5. The CDR3 is 14 residues long. Germline V gene lookup returns CDR1 ENHRY and CDR2 SYGVKD. CDR3 amino acids: CAIRGQGKNQPQHF. The CDR3 DNA sequence: TGTGCCATCAGAGGACAGGGCAAAAATCAGCCCCAGCATTTT.

At least ten counts were recorded for this clone. As DNA, the CDR3 is TGTGCCAGCAGCCTGCAAACTAGCGGGGGACAAGAGACCCAGTACTTC. Its translation: CASSLQTSGGQETQYF. The chain joins TRBV7-8 to TRBJ2-5; TRBD2 aligns across 11 bases. The germline V gene has CDR1 SGHVS and CDR2 FQNEAQ. The CDR3 sequence is 16 residues long. V was clipped by 5 bases and J by 2 bases; unmatched bases: 7.

The V and J genes are TRBV5-1 and TRBJ2-4, with TRBD1 as a possible D gene (6 bases). V lost 0 bases to trimming and J lost 15 bases, with 19 bases between them. There are 14 residues in the CDR3. The germline gives CDR1 SGHRS, CDR2 YFSETQ. The DNA of the CDR3 is TGCGCCAGCAGCTTGGCAGGACAGAAGGAACCCAGGTACTTC. It specifies CASSLAGQKEPRYF.

This chain links TRBV7-9 with TRBJ2-3; 7 positions match TRBD1. This CDR3 has 14 residues. From germline, CDR1 is SEHNR and CDR2 FQNEAQ (reference sequence). Unmatched junction bases numbered 4, after V lost 5 bases and J lost 2 bases. The DNA of the CDR3 is TGTGCCAGCAGCCTGGGACAGCCCACAGATACGCAGTATTTT. Its translation is CASSLGQPTDTQYF.

V is TRBV24-1 and J is TRBJ2-3; D ambiguous. V lost 9 bases to trimming and J lost 1 base, with 10 bases between them. In germline, CDR1 is KGHDR, CDR2 SFDVKD. CDR3 length: 13 amino acids. The CDR3 DNA reads as TGTGCCACCCGTTCGATAGGCACAGATACGCAGTATTTT. Translated: CATRSIGTDTQYF.

V gene TRBV19 combines with J gene TRBJ1-1, with D tentatively TRBD1 (6 bases). Trimming shortened V by 4 bases and J by 1 base, and 16 bases separated the two germline ends. Germline V lookup: CDR1 LNHDA, CDR2 SQIVND (reference sequence). This CDR3 contains 16 residues. The DNA for the CDR3 is TGTGCCAGTAGTACGATACAGGGTAGGGGGAACACTGAAGCTTTCTTT. Its translation is CASSTIQGRGNTEAFF.

This sequence joins TRBV28 and TRBJ2-7; 9 nucleotides align to TRBD1. V dropped 5 bases and J dropped 2; count of bases not matched to a gene: 7. This CDR3 region has 15 residues. Germline assignment: CDR1 MDHEN and CDR2 SYDVKM. In nucleotides, the CDR3 is TGTGCCAGCAGTCCCCCGGGGACAGGGACCTACGAGCAGTACTTC. This gives the protein CASSPPGTGTYEQYF.

This sequence joins TRBV4-3 and TRBJ1-1; no clear D gene. The CDR3 is made up of 13 amino acids. The V and J ends lost 1 base and 7 bases respectively, with 10 bases between them. Germline loops: CDR1 LGHNA, CDR2 YSLEER. CDR3 DNA sequence: TGCGCCAGCAGCCAAGGGGCAGCCCGTGAAGCTTTCTTT. Its translation: CASSQGAAREAFF.

The chain links TRBV18 to TRBJ2-1; TRBD2 matches 10 bases. V dropped 3 bases and J dropped 10; count of bases not matched to a gene: 3. CDR3 length: 13 amino acids. The germline CDR1 and CDR2 sequences are KGHSH and LQKENI. This chain's CDR3 is CASSPGLAFEQFF. Written as DNA, the CDR3 is TGTGCCAGCTCACCGGGACTAGCGTTCGAGCAGTTCTTC.